The 21 T cell receptor beta chains reported below all come from one sample, sequenced in a study of blood T cells in healthy people across ages. The use of a sample-barcoded 5' primer and a J-beta primer mix characterized a second PCR of roughly 7 to 11 cycles. A single record per CDR3 protein comes from TCRdb applying MiXCR to the 5' RACE reads. This sample carries about 1.5 million distinct CDR3 sequences, 35% to 45% of them seen once, and the ten largest clones take around 4%. The sequencing input was blood. Source of these receptors: a woman aged 18-35 years in good health.

The rearrangement joins TRBV7-9 to TRBJ1-4; the match to TRBD1 covers 7 bases. The germline CDR1 and CDR2 sequences are SEHNR and FQNEAQ (reference sequence). The CDR3 consists of 14 residues. The V segment lost 3 bases and the J segment 5 bases; nucleotides outside the gene matches: 3. The CDR3 coding sequence is TGTGCCAGCAGCTTGGGACAGCAAAATGAAAAACTGTTTTTT. Encoded protein: CASSLGQQNEKLFF.

This clonotype turned up a few times. The gene calls are TRBV5-4 and TRBJ2-3; 12 bases fit TRBD2. The length of the CDR3 is 17 residues. Germline values: CDR1 SGHNT, CDR2 YYREEE (reference sequence). J was trimmed by 3 bases and V by 1 base; bases with no gene match: 6. The CDR3 loop is CASSLTGLAGRTDTQYF. Here the CDR3 DNA reads TGTGCCAGCAGCTTGACTGGACTAGCGGGGAGAACAGATACGCAGTATTTT.

This clonotype was recorded a few times. This chain joins TRBV29-1 and TRBJ2-6; D ambiguous. V lost 3 bases to trimming and J lost 3 bases, with 12 bases between them. CDR1 and CDR2 (germline): SQVTM, ANQGSEA. The CDR3 consists of 15 residues. This CDR3 reads CSVDLAYDGANVLTF. The CDR3 DNA is TGCAGCGTTGACCTGGCGTATGATGGGGCCAACGTCCTGACTTTC.

V and J are TRBV7-9 and TRBJ2-1; 9 bases map to TRBD2. V shed 1 base and J 8 bases; nucleotides not matched to a gene: 15. In germline, CDR1 is SEHNR, CDR2 FQNEAQ (reference sequence). The CDR3 has 18 amino acids. The CDR3 protein is CASSLGVSGSSIFDEQFF. Written as DNA, the CDR3 is TGTGCCAGCAGCTTAGGGGTTAGCGGGAGTAGTATCTTTGATGAGCAGTTCTTC. Complete variable domain (other parts from reference TRBV7-9 and TRBJ2-1): DTGVSQNPRHKITKRGQNVTFRCDPISEHNRLYWYRQTLGQGPEFLTYFQNEAQLEKSRLLSDRFSAERPKGSFSTLEIQRTEQGDSAMYLCASSLGVSGSSIFDEQFFGPGTRLTVL.

The CDR3: CAISESDWHYGYTF. In DNA, the CDR3 is TGTGCCATCAGTGAGTCGGACTGGCACTATGGCTACACCTTC. The gene calls are TRBV10-3 and TRBJ1-2; no firm D call. The V and J ends lost 0 bases and 3 bases respectively, with 8 bases between them. This CDR3 is 14 amino acids long. Germline V gene data show CDR1 as ENHRY and CDR2 as SYGVKD.

The chain is built from TRBV29-1 and TRBJ2-1; the match to TRBD2 covers 14 bases. This CDR3 spans 16 amino acids. The V gene end was trimmed by 3 bases and the J gene end by 7 bases; junction bases not matched to a gene: 8. The germline V gene has CDR1 SQVTM and CDR2 ANQGSEA. The CDR3 nucleotides read TGCAGCGTTGACGCCAGACTAGCGGGAGGGCTAAATGAGCAGTTCTTC. This sequence encodes CSVDARLAGGLNEQFF.

The chain is built from TRBV6-1 and TRBJ1-5; unclear D gene. Germline assignment: CDR1 MNHNS and CDR2 SASEGT. The CDR3 is 13 amino acids. The germline V and J ends were trimmed by 6 bases and 5 bases, with 11 bases remaining between them. CDR3 amino acids: CASSIEGYQPQHF. The CDR3 DNA sequence: TGTGCCAGCAGCATAGAGGGTTATCAGCCCCAGCATTTT.

The rearrangement uses TRBV12-3 or TRBV12-4 and TRBJ2-5; maybe TRBD2 (6 bases). The DNA matches TRBJ2-7 better at its end, which makes the J call doubtful. The CDR3 has 12 residues. The CDR3 is CASSSGLHEQYF. The CDR3 nucleotides read TGTGCCAGCAGCTCGGGACTTCACGAGCAGTACTTC.

The table lists this clonotype with a few counts. This chain uses TRBV7-8 with TRBJ1-5; D remains unclear. This CDR3 has 16 residues. CDR1 SGHVS and CDR2 FQNEAQ come from the germline V gene. Trimming removed 7 bases at V and 2 bases at J, with 18 bases between. In DNA, the CDR3 is TGTGCCAGCAATGTCGGACCCCTCTGGGGCAATCAGCCCCAGCATTTT. It encodes CASNVGPLWGNQPQHF.

The V gene is TRBV4-1, the J gene TRBJ1-5; 9 positions agree with TRBD1. This CDR3 contains 15 residues. V was pared by 1 base and J by 7 bases, with 5 bases of the junction left unmatched. Germline V lookup: CDR1 MGHRA, CDR2 YSYEKL. The CDR3 loop is CASSQATGGDQPQHF. Written as DNA, the CDR3 is TGCGCCAGCAGCCAAGCAACAGGGGGCGACCAGCCCCAGCATTTT.

The sample holds a few counts of this clonotype. This chain uses TRBV25-1 with TRBJ2-7, with no clear D. Trimming pared 6 bases from V and 7 bases from J, leaving 13 bases between. The CDR3 has 12 residues. The germline V gene has CDR1 MGHDK and CDR2 SYGVNS. In nucleotides, the CDR3 is TGTGCCAGCAGGGAGAGCAGTAGGGAGCAGTACTTC. Translation gives CASRESSREQYF.

This clonotype came up a few times. The chain uses TRBV7-2 and TRBJ1-2; 9 bases are shared with TRBD1. Unmatched junction bases numbered 11, after V lost 2 bases and J lost 1 base. This CDR3 region has 18 residues. In germline, CDR1 is SGHTA, CDR2 FQGNSA. CDR3 sequence reads: CASSLRPGQGNFNYGYTF. The CDR3, as DNA: TGTGCCAGCAGCTTAAGACCGGGACAGGGAAACTTTAACTATGGCTACACCTTC.

The CDR3 reads CASSLVGTMNQPQHF. The CDR3 DNA reads TGTGCCAGCAGCTTAGTCGGGACAATGAATCAGCCCCAGCATTTT. The V gene is TRBV7-9, the J gene TRBJ1-5; maybe TRBD1 (6 bases). The germline V gene encodes CDR1 SEHNR and CDR2 FQNEAQ (reference sequence). This CDR3 has 15 residues. V lost 1 base, J lost 4 bases, and 11 bases lay in between.

V and J are TRBV20-1 and TRBJ2-3; 11 bases agree with TRBD2. Germline V gene lookup returns CDR1 DFQATT and CDR2 SNEGSKA (reference sequence). This CDR3 has 15 residues. Germline trimming cut 5 bases from V and 6 bases from J; bases unmatched to any gene: 10. CDR3 sequence (DNA): TGCAGTGCTGAGCGACTAGCGGGACGGGGGGATACGCAGTATTTT. It yields the protein CSAERLAGRGDTQYF.

This chain uses TRBV28 with TRBJ2-7; 12 bases match TRBD1. Trimming cost V 6 bases and J 5 bases; bases outside gene matches: 8. CDR3 length: 15 residues. In germline, CDR1 is MDHEN, CDR2 SYDVKM. In DNA, the CDR3 is TGTGCCAGCAGACTCGGGACAGGGGGCTTCGACGAGCAGTACTTC. This codes for CASRLGTGGFDEQYF.

The CDR3 DNA is TGCGCCAGCAGCCAAGGGTCTGGGAGACCCTACAATGAGCAGTACTTC. It is translated as CASSQGSGRPYNEQYF. The chain combines TRBV4-3 with TRBJ2-4; perhaps TRBD2 as D (5 bases). The CDR3 has 16 amino acids. V lost 1 base to trimming and J lost 13 bases, with 23 bases between them. The germline CDR1 and CDR2 sequences are LGHNA and YSLEER.

This clonotype has at least ten counts. V is TRBV12-3 or TRBV12-4 and J is TRBJ1-5; unclear D gene. CDR3 length equals 13 residues. The CDR3 DNA sequence: TGTGCTACTAGAACCGGGAGCAATCAGCCCCAGCATTTT. Translated: CATRTGSNQPQHF.

About this clonotype itself: Mismatch with germline at one junction end may stem from a read error. The chain has TRBV5-6 and TRBJ1-1, with 9 bases aligning to TRBD1. This CDR3 region has 15 residues. Germline values: CDR1 SGHDT, CDR2 YYEEEE. In DNA form, the CDR3 reads TGTGCCAGCAGTTTGGGACAGGGCGAACACACTGAAGCTTTCTTT. It translates to CASSLGQGEHTEAFF.

This clonotype was detected a few times. This chain joins TRBV5-1 and TRBJ1-1, with 8 bases identical to TRBD1. The CDR3 length is 14 residues. The germline CDR1 and CDR2 sequences are SGHRS and YFSETQ. V trimming: 4 bases; J trimming: 2 bases; junction bases outside the gene matches: 4. This CDR3 reads CASSTQGVNTEAFF. The CDR3, as DNA: TGCGCCAGCAGCACACAGGGGGTAAACACTGAAGCTTTCTTT.

V usage is TRBV20-1 and J usage is TRBJ2-1, with D maybe TRBD2 (5 bases). CDR3 length: 12 amino acids. Germline V gives CDR1 DFQATT, CDR2 SNEGSKA (reference sequence). V shed 0 bases and J shed 9 bases, with 9 bases lying between them. The CDR3 sequence: CSARDIGVEQFF. In DNA, the CDR3 is TGCAGTGCTAGAGATATCGGGGTTGAGCAGTTCTTC.

The V call is TRBV5-1, the J call TRBJ2-5; D is possibly TRBD1 or TRBD2 (6 bases each). CDR3 length: 17 residues. Per the germline V gene, CDR1 is SGHRS and CDR2 is YFSETQ. Trimming pared 0 bases from V and 0 bases from J, leaving 15 bases between. CDR3 DNA: TGCGCCAGCAGCTTGGTACAGGGAGGAGGTAACCAAGAGACCCAGTACTTC. Encoded protein: CASSLVQGGGNQETQYF.